Listed here are 16 T cell receptor beta chains from one sample, sequenced in a study of graft-versus-host responses after intestinal transplantation (TCRdb year 2021). The sample's time point label, decoded: cells obtained before transplantation from donor or recipient. Library creation used the immunoSEQ multiplex PCR assay. Here the immuneACCESS table is served through TCRdb, limited to in-frame sequences with V and J called. Missing clones are a known gap in these copies; in checked studies unresolved V genes cover under half, and the rest lacks a known reason. The sample has 15,000 or so clones on record, around 35% of them singletons. Clones ranked in the top ten supply around 3.8% of the sample. The sample was alloreactive CD4+ T cells from a mixed lymphocyte reaction culture, taken before intestinal transplant. This specimen's cell subset or site label, per the study, means: CFSE-low proliferating T cells sorted from roughly six-day pre-transplant mixed lymphocyte reaction (GvH or HvG direction). The source is a human patient who received an intestinal transplant.

The genes are TRBV30 and TRBJ2-1; tentatively, D is TRBD2 (7 bases). Trimming cost V 2 bases and J 4 bases, with 15 bases left between them. The germline CDR1 and CDR2 sequences are GTSNPN and SVGIG (reference sequence). This CDR3 is built from 15 residues. The CDR3 DNA reads as TGTGCCTGGAGTTCCGGGGAGGGGGTTTACAATGAGCAGTTCTTC. The encoded protein is CAWSSGEGVYNEQFF.

This clone was recorded a few times. The chain employs TRBV5-1 and TRBJ2-5, with 9 nucleotides matching TRBD2. In germline, CDR1 is SGHRS, CDR2 YFSETQ. The CDR3 consists of 15 residues. With V trimmed by 4 bases and J by 4 bases, 8 bases remained unmatched. This chain's CDR3 is CASSQRGGAGETQYF. The CDR3 region has the DNA TGCGCCAGCAGCCAACGCGGGGGGGCAGGAGAGACCCAGTACTTC.

V gene TRBV19 combines with J gene TRBJ2-2, with 10 bases aligning to TRBD2. The CDR3 is made up of 14 amino acids. Germline V gene data show CDR1 as LNHDA and CDR2 as SQIVND (reference sequence). The J segment lost 3 bases and the V segment lost 8 bases, leaving 3 bases of the junction unmatched. The CDR3 reads CASLAGDHTGELFF. CDR3 in DNA: TGTGCCAGTCTAGCGGGAGATCACACCGGGGAGCTGTTTTTT.

In this sample, this clone turned up a few times. The V call is TRBV6-8, the J call TRBJ1-6; D is possibly TRBD1 (5 bases). This CDR3 comprises 15 residues. The germline V gene has CDR1 MNHGY and CDR2 SAAAGT. Deletions cut 0 bases from V and 11 bases from J, with 14 bases between. The CDR3: CASSYSPYQGPPLHF. CDR3 nucleotides: TGTGCCAGCAGTTACTCGCCCTATCAGGGTCCACCCCTCCACTTT.

The rearrangement links TRBV7-9 to TRBJ1-1, with 7 bases matching TRBD1. The trim removed 4 bases at V and 6 bases at J, leaving 14 bases unmatched. The CDR3 extends over 16 amino acids. Germline CDR1 is SEHNR and CDR2 is FQNEAQ (reference sequence). CDR3 sequence: CASSSPGGQSASEAFF. The DNA for the CDR3 is TGTGCCAGCAGCTCTCCGGGGGGACAGAGCGCTTCTGAAGCTTTCTTT.

This clone turned up a few times. V usage is TRBV5-4 and J usage is TRBJ2-5, with 7 nucleotides matching TRBD2. This CDR3 has 13 residues. V shed 4 bases, J shed 5 bases, and the junction held 5 bases outside the gene matches. Germline V gene data show CDR1 as SGHNT and CDR2 as YYREEE (reference sequence). For the CDR3, the DNA is TGTGCCAGCAGCACCGGACTAGTGGAGACCCAGTACTTC. Translation: CASSTGLVETQYF.

In its sample, this clone was seen a few times. The CDR3: CASSLVTVNTGELFF. CDR3 sequence (DNA): TGTGCCAGCAGCTTAGTGACGGTGAACACCGGGGAGCTGTTTTTT. The J gene is TRBJ2-2, the V gene TRBV7-9; D is unclear. This CDR3 comprises 15 residues. CDR1 and CDR2 from the germline V gene are SEHNR and FQNEAQ (reference sequence). The ends were cut back, 1 base at V and 1 base at J, with 7 bases in the middle.

Only a few counts were recorded for this clone. In nucleotides, the CDR3 is TGTGCCAGCAGGCCTAGCGGGGGGCGGCAGACCCAGTACTTC. Residues: CASRPSGGRQTQYF. This chain connects TRBV6-5 to TRBJ2-5; 11 nucleotides match TRBD2. J lost 6 bases, V lost 6 bases, and 6 bases had no gene match. The CDR3 is 14 amino acids. CDR1 MNHEY and CDR2 SVGAGI come from the germline V gene.

The gene calls are TRBV4-1 and TRBJ2-3; D remains ambiguous. The CDR3 has 13 amino acids. V lost 0 bases, J lost 4 bases, and 5 bases lay in between. In germline, CDR1 is MGHRA, CDR2 YSYEKL. CDR3 in amino acids: CASSQEWSDTQYF. DNA of the CDR3: TGCGCCAGCAGCCAAGAGTGGTCAGATACGCAGTATTTT.

This sequence joins TRBV10-2 and TRBJ2-3; 7 nucleotides align to TRBD1. The V and J ends lost 6 bases and 4 bases, in that order; junction bases with no gene match: 4. CDR3 size: 13 residues. CDR1 and CDR2 from the germline V gene are WSHSY and SAAADI. This CDR3 reads CASSRQGSDTQYF. CDR3 DNA: TGCGCCAGCAGCCGACAGGGCTCAGATACGCAGTATTTT.

The gene calls are TRBV29-1 and TRBJ1-4, with D uncertain. Germline CDR1 SQVTM, CDR2 ANQGSEA. The V end was cut by 3 bases, the J end by 2 bases, with 10 bases between. This CDR3 has 14 amino acids. The CDR3 DNA follows: TGCAGCGTTGATGCAGTTGGGACTAATGAAAAACTGTTTTTT. It encodes CSVDAVGTNEKLFF.

This clone has a handful of counts. The CDR3 region is CASSFGTGFYGYTF. In DNA form, the CDR3 reads TGTGCCAGCAGCTTCGGGACAGGGTTTTATGGCTACACCTTC. This chain connects TRBV4-2 to TRBJ1-2; 9 nucleotides align to TRBD1. The CDR3 contains 14 residues. CDR1 is LGHNA, CDR2 YNFKEQ, per germline. The trim removed 5 bases at V and 5 bases at J, leaving 6 bases unmatched.

The chain combines TRBV5-1 with TRBJ2-1, with 11 bases that match TRBD1. V shed 4 bases and J 2 bases; nucleotides not matched to a gene: 5. The CDR3 extends over 16 amino acids. The V gene's germline CDR1 is SGHRS and CDR2 YFSETQ. The CDR3 sequence: CASSGGQGGPYNEQFF. CDR3 nucleotides: TGCGCCAGCAGCGGGGGACAGGGGGGACCCTACAATGAGCAGTTCTTC. Supplemented by reference TRBV5-1 and TRBJ2-1, the full variable domain reads KAGVTQTPRYLIKTRGQQVTLSCSPISGHRSVSWYQQTPGQGLQFLFEYFSETQRNKGNFPGRFSGRQFSNSRSEMNVSTLELGDSALYLCASSGGQGGPYNEQFFGPGTRLTVL.

This clone has only a few counts. The rearrangement joins TRBV10-1 to TRBJ2-2; D not certain. The CDR3 is 14 residues long. The germline CDR1 and CDR2 sequences are WNHNN and SYGVQD (reference sequence). The ends were cut back, 4 bases at V and 1 base at J, with 7 bases in the middle. Here the CDR3 DNA reads TGCGCCAGCAGTGGGCGGCTGAACACCGGGGAGCTGTTTTTT. Protein: CASSGRLNTGELFF.

V gene TRBV6-6 combines with J gene TRBJ2-7; D perhaps matches TRBD2 (6 bases). V lost 2 bases and J 5 bases, leaving 10 bases between the germline ends. Looked up from germline, CDR1 is MNHNY and CDR2 is SVGAGI (reference sequence). CDR3 length equals 13 residues. CDR3 sequence (DNA): TGTGCCAGCAGTTACGGGACTCGACACGAGCAGTACTTC. Translation gives CASSYGTRHEQYF.

The rearrangement uses TRBV7-9 and TRBJ2-7, with a possible D match to TRBD2 (5 bases). CDR1 is SEHNR, CDR2 FQNEAQ, per germline (reference sequence). CDR3 length: 12 amino acids. V dropped 3 bases and J dropped 2 bases, with 5 bases sitting between them. Written as DNA, the CDR3 is TGTGCCAGCAGCTTGACTACCTACGAGCAGTACTTC. Translating it yields CASSLTTYEQYF. Supplemented by reference TRBV7-9 and TRBJ2-7, the full variable domain reads DTGVSQNPRHKITKRGQNVTFRCDPISEHNRLYWYRQTLGQGPEFLTYFQNEAQLEKSRLLSDRFSAERPKGSFSTLEIQRTEQGDSAMYLCASSLTTYEQYFGPGTRLTVT.